The rows below give T cell receptor beta chains drawn from one sample of a study of T cell repertoires in cytomegalovirus infection. TCRdb independently ran MiXCR on the reads; one entry per CDR3 protein. The repertoire holds a few hundred thousand distinct CDR3 sequences, with approximately 10% as singletons. The specimen was PBMCs. All receptors come from a human donor in good health (CMV status not recorded). Some clones in this sample may be carry-over from other donors' samples. The CDR3 runs from the conserved cysteine through the conserved F or W. Clone size is stated in some rows and not others, as once, few, many or a class when expanded.

V gene: TRBV5-1
clone size: many
J gene: TRBJ2-7
CDR3 protein: CASSRGSILEQDEQYF

V gene: TRBV7-9
clone size: few
J gene: TRBJ2-1
CDR3 protein: CASSPDRWNEQFF

V gene: TRBV5-4
clone size: .
J gene: TRBJ2-7
CDR3 protein: CASSPTLGARGHSYEQYF

V gene: TRBV4-1
clone size: many
J gene: TRBJ1-2
CDR3 protein: CASSQDRLTGQYTF

V gene: TRBV7-8
clone size: many
J gene: TRBJ2-7
CDR3 protein: CASSLVGKRGAYEQYF

V gene: TRBV7-8
clone size: many
J gene: TRBJ1-1
CDR3 protein: CASSLARQVNTEAFF

V gene: TRBV4-3
clone size: many
J gene: TRBJ2-7
CDR3 protein: CASSQETGRGDEQYF

V gene: TRBV18
clone size: .
J gene: TRBJ2-3
CDR3 protein: CASSPLNSRTDTQYF

V gene: TRBV6-2/TRBV6-3
clone size: few
J gene: TRBJ2-1
CDR3 protein: CASSYSPTSGPDEQFF

V gene: TRBV6-2/TRBV6-3
clone size: few
J gene: TRBJ1-6
CDR3 protein: CASSSWTGWNSPLHF

V gene: TRBV30
clone size: few
J gene: TRBJ1-5
CDR3 protein: CAWRTKGKPGEPQHF

V gene: TRBV12-3/TRBV12-4
clone size: many
J gene: TRBJ2-5
CDR3 protein: CASRPGSRGTQYF

V gene: TRBV7-2
clone size: many
J gene: TRBJ1-1
CDR3 protein: CASSLYTRQGLNTEAFF

V gene: TRBV7-6
clone size: many
J gene: TRBJ2-2
CDR3 protein: CASSSASVGTGELFF

V gene: TRBV2
clone size: .
J gene: TRBJ2-5
CDR3 protein: CASKRGGTETQYF

V gene: TRBV7-8
clone size: many
J gene: TRBJ1-6
CDR3 protein: CASSLAAGSDNSPLHF

V gene: TRBV7-2
clone size: many
J gene: TRBJ1-5
CDR3 protein: CASREEVNQPQHF

V gene: TRBV11-2
clone size: many
J gene: TRBJ2-4
CDR3 protein: CASTRALAGGGKNIQYF

V gene: TRBV11-2
clone size: many
J gene: TRBJ1-1
CDR3 protein: CASSLGVAEAFF

V gene: TRBV12-3/TRBV12-4
clone size: .
J gene: TRBJ1-5
CDR3 protein: CASRAGAGQPQHF

V gene: TRBV7-2
clone size: many
J gene: TRBJ2-5
CDR3 protein: CASSLGGGGETQYF

V gene: TRBV6-1
clone size: many
J gene: TRBJ1-5
CDR3 protein: CASSVVRDGNQPQHF

V gene: TRBV30
clone size: .
J gene: TRBJ2-7
CDR3 protein: CAWRPGTSGRIRNEQYF

V gene: TRBV5-1
clone size: .
J gene: TRBJ2-1
CDR3 protein: CASSRSGMGPYNEQFF

V gene: TRBV6-2/TRBV6-3
clone size: many
J gene: TRBJ1-6
CDR3 protein: CASSYSRDRNTPSSYNSPLHF

V gene: TRBV7-2
clone size: many
J gene: TRBJ1-2
CDR3 protein: CASSLGTVRHYTF

V gene: TRBV11-2
clone size: many
J gene: TRBJ2-4
CDR3 protein: CASSLPGNIQYF

V gene: TRBV19
clone size: .
J gene: TRBJ2-6
CDR3 protein: CASSIPGANVLTF

V gene: TRBV12-3/TRBV12-4
clone size: few
J gene: TRBJ2-7
CDR3 protein: CASSLVAGNYEQYF

V gene: TRBV11-2
clone size: .
J gene: TRBJ1-4
CDR3 protein: CASSPRGANEKLFF

V gene: TRBV7-8
clone size: many
J gene: TRBJ1-2
CDR3 protein: CASSSTGQGSNYGYTF

V gene: TRBV4-2
clone size: .
J gene: TRBJ2-7
CDR3 protein: CASSQEGRYEQYF

V gene: TRBV20-1
clone size: .
J gene: TRBJ1-5
CDR3 protein: CSASRASSNQPQHF

V gene: TRBV7-2
clone size: many
J gene: TRBJ1-6
CDR3 protein: CASSFPGFGSPLHF

V gene: TRBV7-2
clone size: many
J gene: TRBJ1-6
CDR3 protein: CASRSGTGNSPLHF

V gene: TRBV12-3/TRBV12-4
clone size: many
J gene: TRBJ2-7
CDR3 protein: CASSLLQGLEYF

V gene: TRBV12-3/TRBV12-4
clone size: .
J gene: TRBJ2-3
CDR3 protein: CASSLLHAVGYF

V gene: TRBV7-3
clone size: few
J gene: TRBJ1-1
CDR3 protein: CASSLSGRNTEAFF

V gene: TRBV5-5
clone size: many
J gene: TRBJ1-4
CDR3 protein: CASSFGWQGIATNEKLFF

V gene: TRBV5-4
clone size: few
J gene: TRBJ2-1
CDR3 protein: CASSLSGGRPEQFF

V gene: TRBV11-3
clone size: few
J gene: TRBJ2-5
CDR3 protein: CASSLTPDLLTGTQYF

V gene: TRBV12-3/TRBV12-4
clone size: many
J gene: TRBJ2-7
CDR3 protein: CASSSPGQAGEQYF

V gene: TRBV5-1
clone size: few
J gene: TRBJ1-4
CDR3 protein: CASSLDETGLGEKLFF

V gene: TRBV11-3
clone size: .
J gene: TRBJ2-1
CDR3 protein: CASSRRTVTYNEQFF

V gene: TRBV12-3/TRBV12-4
clone size: many
J gene: TRBJ1-1
CDR3 protein: CASSLQSGKAFF

V gene: TRBV5-6
clone size: many
J gene: TRBJ1-5
CDR3 protein: CASSLRMIGGSQPQHF

V gene: TRBV12-3/TRBV12-4
clone size: few
J gene: TRBJ2-5
CDR3 protein: CASSVPGPLKETQYF

V gene: TRBV27
clone size: .
J gene: TRBJ1-5
CDR3 protein: CASSLTTGGQPQHF

V gene: TRBV28
clone size: many
J gene: TRBJ2-1
CDR3 protein: CASSLLGTGFGRGEQFF

V gene: TRBV18
clone size: many
J gene: TRBJ1-2
CDR3 protein: CASSPPYSTLGYTF

V gene: TRBV7-2
clone size: many
J gene: TRBJ2-3
CDR3 protein: CASSLALTSTDTQYF

V gene: TRBV7-2
clone size: many
J gene: TRBJ2-1
CDR3 protein: CASSLGMGGYLGEQFF

V gene: TRBV7-2
clone size: many
J gene: TRBJ1-2
CDR3 protein: CASSLASGNGYTF

V gene: TRBV7-6
clone size: many
J gene: TRBJ2-7
CDR3 protein: CASSSSVSSYEQYF

V gene: TRBV20-1
clone size: .
J gene: TRBJ2-2
CDR3 protein: CSARDGDGNTGELFF